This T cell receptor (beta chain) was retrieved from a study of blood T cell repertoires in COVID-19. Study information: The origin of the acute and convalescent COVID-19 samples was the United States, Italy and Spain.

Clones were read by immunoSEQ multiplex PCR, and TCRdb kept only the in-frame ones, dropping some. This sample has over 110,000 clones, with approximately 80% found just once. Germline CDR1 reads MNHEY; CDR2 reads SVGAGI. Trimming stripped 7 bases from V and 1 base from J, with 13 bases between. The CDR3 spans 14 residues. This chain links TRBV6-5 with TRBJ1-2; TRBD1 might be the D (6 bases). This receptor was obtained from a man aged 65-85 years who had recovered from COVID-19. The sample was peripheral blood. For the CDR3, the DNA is TGTGCCAGCAACACCGGGGACATTAACTATGGCTACACCTTC. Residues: CASNTGDINYGYTF.